This TCR beta chain was captured in a study of CD8 T cells in ankylosing spondylitis. Study-wide results and caveats: Reportedly, matched ankylosing spondylitis synovial fluid was significantly enriched for disease-linked clones.

MiXCR, run by TCRdb on the 5' RACE reads, gives a single entry per CDR3 protein. The data contain about 150,000 distinct CDR3 sequences, approximately 44% of them seen just once; the ten biggest clones take up approximately 16%. This clonotype is a singleton in its sample. Its antigen remains unidentified. The CDR3 is 15 residues long. The germline V and J ends were trimmed by 1 base and 6 bases, with 13 bases remaining between them. Germline assignment: CDR1 LNHNV and CDR2 YYDKDF (reference sequence). This chain joins TRBV15 and TRBJ2-1, with a possible D match to TRBD2 (6 bases). The origin of this receptor is a male donor with ankylosing spondylitis. Sequencing was done on a sample of synovial fluid, either unsorted or a sorted T cell fraction (not recorded which). For the CDR3, the DNA is TGTGCCACCAGCAGAGTGGAGGGAGAGGCCAATGAGCAGTTCTTC. It yields the protein CATSRVEGEANEQFF.